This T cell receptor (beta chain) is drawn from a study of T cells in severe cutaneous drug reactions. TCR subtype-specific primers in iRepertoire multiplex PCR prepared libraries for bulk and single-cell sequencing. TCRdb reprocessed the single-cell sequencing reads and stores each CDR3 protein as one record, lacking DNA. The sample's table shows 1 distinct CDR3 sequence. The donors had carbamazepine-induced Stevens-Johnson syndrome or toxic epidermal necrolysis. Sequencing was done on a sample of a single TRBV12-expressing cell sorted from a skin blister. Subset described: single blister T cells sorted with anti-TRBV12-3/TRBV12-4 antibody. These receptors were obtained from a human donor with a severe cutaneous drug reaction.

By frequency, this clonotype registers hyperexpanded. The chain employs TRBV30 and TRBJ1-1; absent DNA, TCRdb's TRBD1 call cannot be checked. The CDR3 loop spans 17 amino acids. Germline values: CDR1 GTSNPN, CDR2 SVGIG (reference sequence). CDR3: CAWTLQGANLMNTEAFF.